These 5 T cell receptor beta chains were all obtained from the same sample, sequenced in a study of PD-1 blockade in classical Hodgkin lymphoma. Every patient relapsed after autologous stem cell transplantation, and brentuximab vedotin exposure varied. Generated by immunoSEQ multiplex PCR, the TCRdb table keeps only in-frame clones and is missing some. The profile covers about 18,000 clones, with approximately 79% appearing a single time and 24% taken by the ten largest. Sample: peripheral blood mononuclear cells (PBMCs), taken at baseline. Receptors originate from a human donor with classical Hodgkin lymphoma.

The V gene is TRBV19, the J gene TRBJ2-2; D is possibly TRBD2 (6 bases). This CDR3 is 12 amino acids long. V gave up 3 bases and J gave up 7 bases, with 6 bases separating them. Germline CDR1 LNHDA, CDR2 SQIVND (reference sequence). The CDR3 spells CASSIGGGELFF. CDR3 DNA sequence: TGTGCCAGTAGTATCGGGGGCGGGGAGCTGTTTTTT.

The chain links TRBV30 to TRBJ1-1, with TRBD1 identical over 7 bases. The V gene end was trimmed by 2 bases and the J gene end by 0 bases; junction bases not matched to a gene: 3. Germline assignment: CDR1 GTSNPN and CDR2 SVGIG (reference sequence). The CDR3 totals 14 residues. CDR3 sequence: CAWSKQGMNTEAFF. CDR3 coding DNA: TGTGCCTGGAGTAAACAGGGGATGAACACTGAAGCTTTCTTT. The complete variable domain, with remaining parts taken from reference TRBV30 and TRBJ1-1, reads SQTIHQWPATLVQPVGSPLSLECTVEGTSNPNLYWYRQAAGRGLQLLFYSVGIGQISSEVPQNLSASRPQDRQFILSSKKLLLSDSGFYLCAWSKQGMNTEAFFGQGTRLTVV.

This chain links TRBV4-1 with TRBJ1-2, with 7 bases aligning to TRBD1. This CDR3 spans 17 amino acids. Germline CDR1 reads MGHRA; CDR2 reads YSYEKL. J lost 4 bases, V lost 2 bases, and 13 bases had no gene match. CDR3 coding DNA: TGCGCCAGCAGCCAACCCTTCGAAGGCGACAGGGCCTATGGCTACACCTTC. This encodes CASSQPFEGDRAYGYTF.

The chain uses TRBV6-6 and TRBJ1-2; no firm D call. The CDR3 spans 14 residues. The ends were cut back, 2 bases at V and 8 bases at J, with 15 bases in the middle. Germline loops: CDR1 MNHNY, CDR2 SVGAGI (reference sequence). This CDR3 reads CASSYGFRSGGYTF. CDR3 coding DNA: TGTGCCAGCAGTTACGGGTTTCGCTCGGGGGGCTACACCTTC.

The CDR3 loop reads CASSYQAISINEQFF. The CDR3 coding sequence is TGTGCCAGCAGCTACCAGGCGATTTCCATCAATGAGCAGTTCTTC. This chain connects TRBV5-4 to TRBJ2-1, with D hard to call. The CDR3 is 15 residues long. V lost 3 bases to trimming and J lost 6 bases, with 16 bases between them. Germline V lookup: CDR1 SGHNT, CDR2 YYREEE (reference sequence). Drawing the rest from reference TRBV5-4 and TRBJ2-1, the complete variable domain is ETGVTQSPTHLIKTRGQQVTLRCSSQSGHNTVSWYQQALGQGPQFIFQYYREEENGRGNFPPRFSGLQFPNYSSELNVNALELDDSALYLCASSYQAISINEQFFGPGTRLTVL.